Below, 23 T cell receptor beta chains from the same sample are listed, as sequenced in a study of T-cell reconstitution after alpha-beta-depleted transplantation in children. TCRbeta library construction was performed incorporating unique molecular identifiers. MiXCR, run by TCRdb on the PCR reads, gives a single entry per CDR3 protein. The sample has approximately 130,000 distinct CDR3 sequences, 9.5% to 10% seen once. The material was PBMCs, mostly from graft donor cells, obtained 180 days after TCRalphabeta/CD19-depleted stem cell transplant. The receptors were gathered from a girl under three years old who had a stem cell transplant for combined immunodeficiency, so the T cells may come from the graft donor.

This clonotype was counted ten times or more. The chain uses TRBV20-1 and TRBJ2-7, with TRBD1 as a possible D gene (6 bases). V was clipped by 7 bases and J by 2 bases, with 9 bases between them. CDR1 is DFQATT, CDR2 SNEGSKA, per germline (reference sequence). This CDR3 contains 11 residues. The CDR3 DNA sequence: TGCAGTGTCCGGACAGCCTACGAGCAGTACTTC. This sequence encodes CSVRTAYEQYF.

This clonotype was observed at least ten times. The chain joins TRBV12-3 or TRBV12-4 to TRBJ2-1; tentative D call: TRBD2 (6 bases). V lost 3 bases and J 2 bases, leaving 11 bases between the germline ends. This CDR3 has 15 residues. Here the CDR3 DNA reads TGTGCCAGCAGTTTTGGAGGGGCTCCCTACAATGAGCAGTTCTTC. It is translated as CASSFGGAPYNEQFF.

This clonotype was picked up many times. V is TRBV5-1 and J is TRBJ2-5; TRBD1 might be the D (6 bases). CDR3 length equals 14 residues. CDR1 and CDR2 from the germline V gene are SGHRS and YFSETQ. V shed 3 bases and J shed 3 bases, with 12 bases lying between them. CDR3 sequence reads: CASSWTAGEETQYF. The CDR3 nucleotides read TGCGCCAGCAGCTGGACCGCAGGGGAAGAGACCCAGTACTTC. The entire variable domain, with the rest obtained from reference TRBV5-1 and TRBJ2-5, is as follows: KAGVTQTPRYLIKTRGQQVTLSCSPISGHRSVSWYQQTPGQGLQFLFEYFSETQRNKGNFPGRFSGRQFSNSRSEMNVSTLELGDSALYLCASSWTAGEETQYFGPGTRLLVL.

Only one count was recorded for this clonotype. Sequence at one end of the junction differs from germline and may be a read error. CDR3 coding DNA: TGTGCCAGCAGCCCTACAGGGGACTTATCTCTAGCCAAAAACAGTCAGTACTTC. Its translation: CASSPTGDLSLAKNSQYF. The chain combines TRBV3-1 with TRBJ2-4; D is possibly TRBD1 (7 bases). Germline V gene lookup returns CDR1 LGHDT and CDR2 YNNKEL (reference sequence). The CDR3 length is 18 residues.

This clonotype was observed a few times. This chain joins TRBV4-2 and TRBJ1-6; D not resolved. The CDR3 has 16 amino acids. V shed 0 bases and J shed 7 bases, with 13 bases lying between them. CDR1 is LGHNA, CDR2 YNFKEQ, per germline. In DNA form, the CDR3 reads TGTGCCAGCAGCCAAGAAGGGCAGGCGGGCAATTCACCCCTCCACTTT. Encoded protein: CASSQEGQAGNSPLHF.

This clonotype was observed a handful of times. The chain has TRBV12-3 or TRBV12-4 and TRBJ2-7; tentatively, D is TRBD1 (5 bases). V was pared by 6 bases and J by 2 bases, with 14 bases between. This CDR3 contains 14 residues. The CDR3 bases are TGTGCCAGCAGCCATGGGGCCTCCACCTACGAGCAGTACTTC. The encoded protein is CASSHGASTYEQYF.

The chain combines TRBV2 with TRBJ2-7, with D uncertain. V was cut by 1 base and J by 7 bases, with 5 bases left in between. Germline lookup yields CDR1 SNHLY and CDR2 FYNNEI. This CDR3 has 11 residues. CDR3 residues: CASSEGWEQYF. The CDR3 DNA reads TGTGCCAGCAGTGAAGGGTGGGAGCAGTACTTC.

The chain employs TRBV11-2 and TRBJ2-5; 9 bases align to TRBD1. V lost 8 bases, J lost 3 bases, and 4 bases stayed unmatched. The germline CDR1 and CDR2 sequences are SGHAT and FQNNGV. This CDR3 spans 13 amino acids. The CDR3 spells CASRWTGEETQYF. The CDR3 DNA is TGTGCCAGCCGGTGGACAGGGGAAGAGACCCAGTACTTC.

The rearrangement links TRBV24-1 to TRBJ2-1; 11 nucleotides match TRBD2. CDR3 length: 13 residues. Looked up from germline, CDR1 is KGHDR and CDR2 is SFDVKD. V shed 10 bases, J shed 4 bases, and the junction held 2 bases outside the gene matches. CDR3 bases: TGTGCCACGGGACTAGCGGAATACAATGAGCAGTTCTTC. Translation gives CATGLAEYNEQFF.

The chain uses TRBV20-1 and TRBJ1-5, with TRBD1 as a possible D gene (5 bases). V was cut by 6 bases and J by 3 bases, with 18 bases left in between. The CDR3 sequence is 15 residues long. In germline, CDR1 is DFQATT, CDR2 SNEGSKA (reference sequence). CDR3 sequence (DNA): TGCAGTGCCATAGCAGGCCAGGGCGCCAATCAGCCCCAGCATTTT. This encodes CSAIAGQGANQPQHF.

This clonotype was seen only a few times. The gene calls are TRBV20-1 and TRBJ2-7; the D gene is possibly TRBD2 (7 bases). Germline CDR1 and CDR2: DFQATT and SNEGSKA (reference sequence). V was pared by 0 bases and J by 2 bases, with 14 bases between. The CDR3 is made up of 15 amino acids. The CDR3 bases are TGCAGTGCTAGAGATAGAACGGGGGGCACCTACGAGCAGTACTTC. It yields the protein CSARDRTGGTYEQYF.

The chain recombines TRBV29-1 with TRBJ2-7; the D is unclear. Trimming removed 0 bases at V and 3 bases at J, with 18 bases between. The CDR3 consists of 16 residues. Germline CDR1 reads SQVTM; CDR2 reads ANQGSEA. CDR3 bases: TGCAGCGTTGAAGACCCATCACCCCGAGGTGGCTACGAGCAGTACTTC. This gives the protein CSVEDPSPRGGYEQYF.

This clonotype was found a few times. The genes are TRBV20-1 and TRBJ2-2; possible D gene TRBD2, 6 bases. Germline-derived CDR1 and CDR2 are DFQATT and SNEGSKA (reference sequence). The germline V and J ends were trimmed by 0 bases and 4 bases, with 9 bases remaining between them. The CDR3 spans 14 residues. The chain's CDR3 is CSARDLEGTGELFF. CDR3 coding DNA: TGCAGTGCTAGAGATCTGGAGGGCACCGGGGAGCTGTTTTTT.

This clonotype occurred a few times. The V call is TRBV20-1, the J call TRBJ1-3; tentatively, D is TRBD1 (5 bases). V lost 4 bases and J lost 4, with 20 bases in between. CDR1 is DFQATT, CDR2 SNEGSKA, per germline (reference sequence). This CDR3 spans 16 amino acids. The CDR3 bases are TGCAGTGCTATTCCGGGACTGGGAATTGGCGGAAACACCATATATTTT. This codes for CSAIPGLGIGGNTIYF.

This clonotype occurred a few times. The chain links TRBV19 to TRBJ2-3; unclear D gene. In germline, CDR1 is LNHDA, CDR2 SQIVND (reference sequence). The ends were cut back, 7 bases at V and 4 bases at J, with 12 bases in the middle. The CDR3 is 13 amino acids. The DNA for the CDR3 is TGTGCCAGTACAGCCGGCTGGGCAGATACGCAGTATTTT. Its protein is CASTAGWADTQYF.

This clonotype was picked up a small number of times. The chain employs TRBV27 and TRBJ2-5; 9 nucleotides agree with TRBD1. The germline V gene has CDR1 MNHEY and CDR2 SMNVEV (reference sequence). The J segment lost 2 bases and the V segment lost 5 bases, leaving 6 bases of the junction unmatched. The CDR3 consists of 15 residues. The CDR3 DNA is TGTGCCAGCAGTCCCGACAGGGGGATACAAGAGACCCAGTACTTC. Its translation: CASSPDRGIQETQYF.

This clonotype showed up many times. V and J are TRBV29-1 and TRBJ2-3; D not resolved. Germline assignment: CDR1 SQVTM and CDR2 ANQGSEA. V was shortened by 4 bases and J by 2 bases, with 10 bases between the two germline ends. CDR3 length equals 13 residues. The CDR3 here is CSVGGIYTDTQYF. The CDR3 nucleotides read TGCAGCGTTGGGGGTATTTACACAGATACGCAGTATTTT.

The sample holds many counts of this clonotype. This chain connects TRBV29-1 to TRBJ2-1; D is ambiguous. The CDR3 extends over 13 amino acids. CDR1 is SQVTM and CDR2 is ANQGSEA in the germline V gene. V was shortened by 4 bases and J by 0 bases, with 7 bases between the two germline ends. CDR3 region: CSVAGSSYNEQFF. The CDR3 DNA reads as TGCAGCGTTGCTGGTAGCTCCTACAATGAGCAGTTCTTC.

Many counts were recorded for this clonotype. The chain is built from TRBV10-3 and TRBJ2-1; 10 nucleotides align to TRBD2. The CDR3 has 15 amino acids. CDR1 and CDR2 (germline): ENHRY, SYGVKD. The V gene end was trimmed by 4 bases and the J gene end by 5 bases; junction bases not matched to a gene: 5. CDR3 bases: TGTGCCATCAGTGGGAGGACTAGCGGAAACAATGAGCAGTTCTTC. Translated: CAISGRTSGNNEQFF.

This clonotype was seen repeatedly, ten times or more. V usage is TRBV7-8 and J usage is TRBJ2-3; TRBD1 agrees at 11 bases. Germline CDR1 is SGHVS and CDR2 is FQNEAQ. V lost 4 bases, J lost 9 bases, and 6 bases stayed unmatched. CDR3 length: 14 residues. The CDR3 here is CASSSGTGGGTQYF. For the CDR3, the DNA is TGTGCCAGCAGCTCCGGGACAGGGGGTGGGACGCAGTATTTT.

The CDR3 loop is CASSVLAGGSYNEQFF. The CDR3 nucleotides read TGTGCCAGCAGTGTGCTAGCGGGGGGCTCCTACAATGAGCAGTTCTTC. V gene TRBV6-4 combines with J gene TRBJ2-1, with 11 bases fitting TRBD2. CDR3 length: 16 residues. Trimming removed 4 bases from V and 0 bases from J; junction bases left unmatched: 2. Germline CDR1 MRHNA, CDR2 SNTAGT.

This clonotype was observed a few times. The chain employs TRBV20-1 and TRBJ2-3; 8 bases map to TRBD2. Losses at the gene ends were 5 bases for V and 1 base for J; bases not matched to a gene: 11. This CDR3 comprises 16 residues. Germline V gene sequence: CDR1 DFQATT, CDR2 SNEGSKA (reference sequence). CDR3 sequence: CSAHSGTRGGTDTQYF. In DNA, the CDR3 is TGCAGTGCTCACTCCGGGACTAGAGGGGGCACAGATACGCAGTATTTT.

This clonotype has a handful of counts. This rearrangement joins TRBV5-1 to TRBJ1-6; D is possibly TRBD1 (5 bases). CDR1 SGHRS and CDR2 YFSETQ come from the germline V gene. CDR3 length: 14 residues. V lost 0 bases and J lost 7, with 8 bases in between. CDR3 DNA: TGCGCCAGCAGCTTGGAGACAGCGAATTCACCCCTCCACTTT. Its protein is CASSLETANSPLHF.